This TCR beta chain was sequenced for a study of tumor-infiltrating lymphocytes in oesophageal squamous cell carcinoma. CDR3 length equals 15 residues. Germline V lookup: CDR1 SGHTA, CDR2 FQGTGA. J gave up 0 bases and V 3 bases, and 3 bases lay outside the gene matches. TCRdb re-called the PCR reads with MiXCR, one entry per CDR3 protein. In the table there are just over 15,000 distinct CDR3 sequences, around half of which are singletons. The sample comprised esophageal tumor tissue. V gene TRBV7-3 combines with J gene TRBJ1-1; 8 nucleotides align to TRBD1. The receptor comes from a female donor with esophageal squamous cell carcinoma. The CDR3 nucleotides read TGTGCCAGCAGCTTTACAGGGGGGATGAACACTGAAGCTTTCTTT. Translating gives CASSFTGGMNTEAFF.